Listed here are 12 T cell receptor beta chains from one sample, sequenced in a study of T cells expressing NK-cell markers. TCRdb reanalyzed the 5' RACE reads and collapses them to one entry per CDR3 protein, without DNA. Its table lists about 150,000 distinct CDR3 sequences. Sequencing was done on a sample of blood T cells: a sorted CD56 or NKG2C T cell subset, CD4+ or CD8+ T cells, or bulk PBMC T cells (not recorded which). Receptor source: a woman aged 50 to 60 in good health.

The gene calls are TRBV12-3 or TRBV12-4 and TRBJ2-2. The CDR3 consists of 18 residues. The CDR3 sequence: CASSLALFVGKPTGELFF.

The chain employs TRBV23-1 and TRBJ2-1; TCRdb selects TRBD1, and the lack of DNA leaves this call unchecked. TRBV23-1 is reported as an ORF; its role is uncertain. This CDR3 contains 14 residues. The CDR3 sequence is CATASGQGSNEQFF.

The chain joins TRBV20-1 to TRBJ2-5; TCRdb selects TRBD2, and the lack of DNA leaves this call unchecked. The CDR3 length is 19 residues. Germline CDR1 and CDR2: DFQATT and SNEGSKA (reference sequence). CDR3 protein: CSALGTMTGGGRFAETQYF.

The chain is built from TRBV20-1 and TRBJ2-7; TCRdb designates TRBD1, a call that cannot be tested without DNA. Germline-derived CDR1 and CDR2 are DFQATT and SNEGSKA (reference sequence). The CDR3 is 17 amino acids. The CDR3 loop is CSARDLWAVQGNYEQYF.

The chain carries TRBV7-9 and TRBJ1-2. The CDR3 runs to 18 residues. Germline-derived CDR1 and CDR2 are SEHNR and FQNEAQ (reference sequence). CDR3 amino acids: CASSPTDVGTMSNYGYTF.

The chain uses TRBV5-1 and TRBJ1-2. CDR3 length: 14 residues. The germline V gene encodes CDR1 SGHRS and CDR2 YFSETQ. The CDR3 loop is CASSLEGGGDGYTF.

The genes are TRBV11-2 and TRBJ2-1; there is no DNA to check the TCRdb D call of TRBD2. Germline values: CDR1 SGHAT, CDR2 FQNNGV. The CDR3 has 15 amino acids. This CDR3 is CASRPPKTSYNEQFF.

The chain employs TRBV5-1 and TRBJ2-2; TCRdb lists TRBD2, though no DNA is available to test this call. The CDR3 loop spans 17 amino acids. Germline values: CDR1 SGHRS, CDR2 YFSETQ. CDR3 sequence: CASSPRGGTTTIGELFF.

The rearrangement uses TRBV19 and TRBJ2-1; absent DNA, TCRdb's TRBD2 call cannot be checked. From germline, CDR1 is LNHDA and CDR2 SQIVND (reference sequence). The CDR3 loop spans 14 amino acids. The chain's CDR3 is CASSDLAGYNEQFF.

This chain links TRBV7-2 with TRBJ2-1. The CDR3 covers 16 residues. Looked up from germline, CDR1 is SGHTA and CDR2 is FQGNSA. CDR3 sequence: CASSLDGDPSYNEQFF. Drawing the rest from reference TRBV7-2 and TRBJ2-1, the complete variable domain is GAGVSQSPSNKVTEKGKDVELRCDPISGHTALYWYRQSLGQGLEFLIYFQGNSAPDKSGLPSDRFSAERTGGSVSTLTIQRTQQEDSAVYLCASSLDGDPSYNEQFFGPGTRLTVL.

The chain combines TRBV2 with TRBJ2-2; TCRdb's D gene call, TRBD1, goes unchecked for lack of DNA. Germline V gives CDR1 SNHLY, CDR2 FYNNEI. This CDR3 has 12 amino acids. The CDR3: CASREGAGELFF.

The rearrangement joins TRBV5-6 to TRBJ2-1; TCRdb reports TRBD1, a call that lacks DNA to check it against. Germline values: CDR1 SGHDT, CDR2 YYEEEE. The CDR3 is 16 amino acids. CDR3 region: CASSWNRDRGWNEQFF.